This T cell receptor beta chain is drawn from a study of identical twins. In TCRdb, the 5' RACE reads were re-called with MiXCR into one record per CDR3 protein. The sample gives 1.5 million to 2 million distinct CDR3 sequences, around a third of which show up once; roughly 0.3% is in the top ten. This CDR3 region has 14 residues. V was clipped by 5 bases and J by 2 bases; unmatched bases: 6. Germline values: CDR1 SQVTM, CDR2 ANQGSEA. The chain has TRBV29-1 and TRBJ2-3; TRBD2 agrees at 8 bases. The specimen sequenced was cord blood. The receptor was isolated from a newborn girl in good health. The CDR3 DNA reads TGCAGCGTTCCGGGACTAGGAACCACAGATACGCAGTATTTT. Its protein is CSVPGLGTTDTQYF.